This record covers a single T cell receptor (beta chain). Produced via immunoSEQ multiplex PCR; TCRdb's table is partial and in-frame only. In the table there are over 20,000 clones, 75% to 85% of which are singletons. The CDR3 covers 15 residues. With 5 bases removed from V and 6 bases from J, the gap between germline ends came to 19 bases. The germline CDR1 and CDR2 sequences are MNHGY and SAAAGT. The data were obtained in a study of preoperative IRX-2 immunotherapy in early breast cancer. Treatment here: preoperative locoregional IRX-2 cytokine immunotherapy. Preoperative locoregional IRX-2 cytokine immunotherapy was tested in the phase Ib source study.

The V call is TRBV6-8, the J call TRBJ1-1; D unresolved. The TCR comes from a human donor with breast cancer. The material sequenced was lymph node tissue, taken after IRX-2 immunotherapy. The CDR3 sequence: CASSADAVPVPEAFF. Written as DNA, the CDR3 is TGTGCCAGCAGTGCCGACGCAGTCCCTGTGCCTGAAGCTTTCTTT.